This T cell receptor beta chain appears in the sequencing data of a study of PD-1 blockade in classical Hodgkin lymphoma. Overall study results and limits: What drove the repertoire differences, possibly disease activity or prior therapy, has not been defined. Complete responders matched newly diagnosed patients in baseline diversity.

V was cut by 4 bases and J by 0 bases, with 16 bases left in between. The CDR3 loop spans 18 amino acids. Germline-derived CDR1 and CDR2 are SNHLY and FYNNEI. The patients all showed relapse after autologous stem cell transplantation, while their brentuximab vedotin exposure varied. Best response was recorded as complete response, partial response or progressive disease. Concerning this clone itself: The antigen remains undetermined.

Using immunoSEQ multiplex PCR, the repertoire was profiled, and TCRdb retains in-frame clones only, with some absent. Altogether about 37,000 clones are present, 70% to 90% being singletons, with the ten largest covering more than 6.5%. The source material was peripheral blood mononuclear cells (PBMCs), sampled before the second cycle of nivolumab. The receptor's source is a human donor with classical Hodgkin lymphoma. V usage is TRBV2 and J usage is TRBJ2-6; no clear D gene. DNA of the CDR3: TGTGCCAGCAGTGGTGATCTGGGTTGGACCTCTGGGGCCAACGTCCTGACTTTC. Translating gives CASSGDLGWTSGANVLTF.